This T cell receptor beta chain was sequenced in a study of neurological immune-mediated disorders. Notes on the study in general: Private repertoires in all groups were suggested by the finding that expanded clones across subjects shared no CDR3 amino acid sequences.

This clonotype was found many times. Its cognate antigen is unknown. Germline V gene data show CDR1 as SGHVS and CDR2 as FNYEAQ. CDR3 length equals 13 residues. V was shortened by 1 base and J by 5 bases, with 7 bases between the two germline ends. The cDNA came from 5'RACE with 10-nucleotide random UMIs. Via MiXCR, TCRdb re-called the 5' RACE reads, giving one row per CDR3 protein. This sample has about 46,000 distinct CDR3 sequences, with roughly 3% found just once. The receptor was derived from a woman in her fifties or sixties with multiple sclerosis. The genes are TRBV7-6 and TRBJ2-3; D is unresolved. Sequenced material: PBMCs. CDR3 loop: CASSLGTGDTQYF. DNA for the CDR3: TGTGCCAGCAGCTTAGGAACCGGAGATACGCAGTATTTT. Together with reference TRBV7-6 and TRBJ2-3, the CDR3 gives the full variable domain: GAGVSQSPRYKVTKRGQDVALRCDPISGHVSLYWYRQALGQGPEFLTYFNYEAQQDKSGLPNDRFSAERPEGSISTLTIQRTEQRDSAMYRCASSLGTGDTQYFGPGTRLTVL.